These T cell receptor beta chains were read from a single sample in a study of OX40 agonist ivuxolimab in advanced cancers. Data came from immunoSEQ multiplex PCR; TCRdb stores just in-frame clones and leaves some out. The table has roughly 120,000 clones, about nine tenths seen once. The specimen comprised CD4+ or CD8+ T cells sorted from blood, sampled in a trial of the OX40 agonist ivuxolimab. Every receptor here comes from an adult with an advanced solid tumor such as melanoma, head and neck, liver or kidney cancer. CDR3s include the opening cysteine and the closing phenylalanine or tryptophan. A D gene is named only where the DNA matches it firmly. Part of the rows lack a size; the others show once, few, many or a class for expanded clones.

>TRBV5-1|-|TRBD1|TRBJ2-1
CASSLGTGDREQFF
TGCGCCAGCAGCTTGGGGACAGGGGATCGAGAGCAGTTCTTC
>TRBV7-2|once|-|TRBJ1-5
CASSLGPNQPQHF
TGTGCCAGCAGCTTGGGACCCAATCAGCCCCAGCATTTT
>TRBV29-1|-|-|TRBJ1-1
CSVSSGVNTEAFF
TGCAGCGTTAGCAGCGGGGTGAACACTGAAGCTTTCTTT
>TRBV5-1|-|TRBD1|TRBJ1-4
CASSLAGTGEEKLFF
TGCGCCAGCAGCTTGGCAGGGACAGGGGAAGAAAAACTGTTTTTT
>TRBV4-1|-|TRBD1|TRBJ1-1
CASSQDRTGGLTEAFF
TGCGCCAGCAGCCAAGATCGGACAGGGGGCTTGACTGAAGCTTTCTTT
>TRBV19|-|-|TRBJ2-1
CASSMQLGQPHRQFF
TGTGCCAGTAGTATGCAACTGGGCCAGCCACACCGGCAGTTCTTC
>TRBV5-1|-|-|TRBJ2-3
CASSTRPAPDTQYF
TGCGCCAGCAGCACTCGACCGGCCCCAGATACGCAGTATTTT
>TRBV28|few|-|TRBJ2-3
CASSLKTPHTGTDTQYF
TGTGCCAGCAGTTTGAAAACCCCACATACAGGCACAGATACGCAGTATTTT
>TRBV30|-|TRBD2|TRBJ2-5
CAWSEQSGLAGEETQYF
TGTGCCTGGAGTGAACAGTCCGGACTAGCGGGAGAAGAGACCCAGTACTTC
>TRBV11-2|-|-|TRBJ2-3
CASSLDGRTDTQYF
TGTGCCAGCAGCTTAGATGGACGCACAGATACGCAGTATTTT
>TRBV7-2|-|TRBD1|TRBJ1-2
CASSLATGEERGYTF
TGTGCCAGCAGCTTAGCGACAGGGGAGGAACGTGGCTACACCTTC
>TRBV11-2|once|-|TRBJ2-7
CASSLVARIMSYEQYF
TGTGCCAGCAGCTTAGTGGCTAGAATCATGTCCTACGAGCAGTACTTC
>TRBV10-2|-|TRBD1|TRBJ1-4
CASRRWTGREEKLFF
TGCGCCAGCAGGCGTTGGACAGGGCGGGAAGAAAAACTGTTTTTT
>TRBV19|-|-|TRBJ1-4
CASSMRREKLFF
TGTGCCAGTAGTATGAGGAGGGAAAAACTGTTTTTT
>TRBV6-1|-|-|TRBJ1-1
CASRTPLGRTEAFF
TGTGCCAGCAGGACCCCCCTGGGTAGGACTGAAGCTTTCTTT
>TRBV10-3|-|TRBD1|TRBJ1-1
CATRQGAENTEAFF
TGTGCCACTCGACAGGGGGCAGAAAACACTGAAGCTTTCTTT
>TRBV7-2|-|-|TRBJ1-2
CASSLGGAGGVYGYTF
TGTGCCAGCAGCTTAGGGGGGGCAGGAGGAGTCTATGGCTACACCTTC
>TRBV5-1|-|-|TRBJ2-7
CASSLSFRVEEQYF
TGCGCCAGCAGTTTATCCTTCAGGGTGGAGGAGCAGTACTTC
>TRBV5-5|-|-|TRBJ1-1
CASSIETLNTEAFF
TGTGCCAGCAGCATAGAGACACTGAACACTGAAGCTTTCTTT
>TRBV5-1|-|TRBD2|TRBJ2-7
CASSSGLVLSEQYF
TGCGCCAGCAGCTCGGGACTAGTTTTATCCGAGCAGTACTTC
>TRBV27|-|TRBD1|TRBJ1-5
CASWGQGSNQPQHF
TGTGCCAGCTGGGGACAGGGGAGCAATCAGCCCCAGCATTTT
>TRBV7-2|once|TRBD1|TRBJ2-7
CASSLDRGQGIPTYEQYF
TGTGCCAGCAGCTTAGATAGGGGACAGGGAATCCCAACCTACGAGCAGTACTTC
>TRBV28|-|-|TRBJ1-1
CASSLIGGRAEAFF
TGTGCCAGCAGTTTAATCGGTGGGAGAGCTGAAGCTTTCTTT
>TRBV30|-|TRBD1|TRBJ1-1
CASGTGTEAFF
TGTGCCTCCGGGACAGGGACTGAAGCTTTCTTT
>TRBV20-1|once|-|TRBJ1-2
CSAPLGYGYTF
TGCAGTGCCCCCCTCGGCTATGGCTACACCTTC
>TRBV5-6|-|-|TRBJ2-7
CASSFWGSPAMNF
TGTGCCAGCAGCTTTTGGGGATCTCCCGCTATGAACTTC
>TRBV27|-|-|TRBJ2-2
CASSFGLGSAGELFF
TGTGCCAGCAGTTTTGGCTTAGGGTCCGCCGGGGAGCTGTTTTTT
>TRBV7-9|once|TRBD1|TRBJ1-5
CASNQGGDSNQPQHF
TGTGCCAGCAACCAGGGGGGTGATAGCAATCAGCCCCAGCATTTT
>TRBV7-2|-|-|TRBJ2-3
CASSLVANPTDTQYF
TGTGCCAGCAGCTTAGTGGCTAACCCCACAGATACGCAGTATTTT
>TRBV6-5|once|-|TRBJ1-2
CASTISSDRNYGYTF
TGTGCCAGCACTATCAGTTCGGACCGCAACTATGGCTACACCTTC
>TRBV9|-|-|TRBJ2-7
CASSLSGTPPGEQYF
TGTGCCAGCAGCCTCTCCGGGACTCCTCCGGGGGAGCAGTACTTC
>TRBV5-4|-|TRBD1|TRBJ1-2
CASSFQTGLANYGYTF
TGTGCCAGCAGCTTCCAGACAGGGCTAGCTAACTATGGCTACACCTTC
>TRBV19|-|TRBD1|TRBJ1-6
CASRAQGGNNSPLHF
TGTGCCAGTAGGGCGCAGGGGGGAAATAATTCACCCCTCCACTTT
>TRBV2|-|TRBD1|TRBJ2-2
CASSLTGGRTGELFF
TGTGCCAGCAGCCTGACAGGGGGGAGAACCGGGGAGCTGTTTTTT
>TRBV18|-|TRBD2|TRBJ2-7
CASSLLAGAAYEQYF
TGTGCCAGCTCACTCCTAGCGGGAGCAGCGTACGAGCAGTACTTC
>TRBV6-5|-|TRBD2|TRBJ2-7
CASSYGTSDWSYEQYF
TGTGCCAGCAGTTACGGGACTAGTGATTGGTCCTACGAGCAGTACTTC
>TRBV7-2|-|TRBD2|TRBJ2-5
CASSLELAGGAETQYF
TGTGCCAGCAGCTTAGAGCTAGCGGGAGGGGCAGAGACCCAGTACTTC
>TRBV5-1|-|TRBD2|TRBJ2-5
CASSLAVAGLLETQYF
TGCGCCAGCAGCTTGGCGGTAGCGGGATTACTGGAGACCCAGTACTTC
>TRBV7-9|-|-|TRBJ2-3
CASSLDASADTQYF
TGTGCCAGCAGCTTAGATGCTAGCGCAGATACGCAGTATTTT
>TRBV6-5|-|TRBD1|TRBJ1-2
CASSRDRGPYGYTF
TGTGCCAGCAGCCGGGACAGGGGCCCCTATGGCTACACCTTC
>TRBV9|-|-|TRBJ1-1
CASSESGSTEAFF
TGTGCCAGCAGCGAATCGGGGAGCACTGAAGCTTTCTTT
>TRBV15|-|-|TRBJ1-2
CATSRDKQWGYTF
TGTGCCACCAGCAGAGATAAACAGTGGGGCTACACCTTC
>TRBV6-1|-|-|TRBJ1-5
CASSSRRDSNQPQHF
TGTGCCAGCAGTTCAAGACGGGATAGCAATCAGCCCCAGCATTTT
>TRBV9|-|-|TRBJ2-7
CASSVGGYYEQYF
TGTGCCAGCAGTGTAGGAGGGTACTACGAGCAGTACTTC
>TRBV9|-|TRBD2|TRBJ2-1
CASSVQTSGANNEQFF
TGTGCCAGCAGCGTCCAGACTAGCGGGGCAAACAATGAGCAGTTCTTC
>TRBV6-6|-|-|TRBJ2-7
CASSPSYEQYF
TGTGCCAGCAGTCCATCCTACGAGCAGTACTTC
>TRBV28|-|TRBD2|TRBJ2-3
CASSPRTSGRFADTQYF
TGTGCCAGCAGTCCTCGGACTAGCGGGAGGTTCGCAGATACGCAGTATTTT
>TRBV5-1|-|TRBD1|TRBJ2-2
CASSLRQGVSGELFF
TGCGCCAGCAGCTTGAGACAGGGAGTATCCGGGGAGCTGTTTTTT
>TRBV28|-|-|TRBJ2-5
CASSLGSGAGIETQYF
TGTGCCAGCAGTTTAGGTTCAGGGGCAGGGATTGAGACCCAGTACTTC
>TRBV7-3|-|-|TRBJ2-3
CASSLTGSRGWDTQYF
TGTGCCAGCAGCTTAACTGGCAGCAGGGGCTGGGATACGCAGTATTTT
>TRBV7-2|-|-|TRBJ2-1
CASSLDPLYNEQFF
TGTGCCAGCAGCTTAGATCCACTTTACAATGAGCAGTTCTTC
>TRBV19|-|TRBD1|TRBJ1-1
CASSSRQGARSNTEAFF
TGTGCCAGTAGTTCTCGGCAGGGGGCTCGATCGAACACTGAAGCTTTCTTT
>TRBV18|-|TRBD2|TRBJ2-7
CASSPPAGDSSYEQYF
TGTGCCAGCTCACCGCCCGCGGGAGACAGCTCCTACGAGCAGTACTTC
>TRBV2|-|TRBD2|TRBJ2-7
CASSAGLAGGFEQYF
TGTGCCAGCAGTGCTGGACTAGCGGGAGGATTCGAGCAGTACTTC
>TRBV7-6|-|-|TRBJ1-1
CASSLGQNTEAFF
TGTGCCAGCAGCCTCGGACAGAACACTGAAGCTTTCTTT
>TRBV2|-|-|TRBJ2-4
CASSDRIAKNIQYF
TGTGCCAGCAGTGACCGGATAGCCAAAAACATTCAGTACTTC
>TRBV7-2|-|TRBD1|TRBJ1-1
CASSFPGGGNTEAFF
TGTGCCAGCAGCTTCCCAGGGGGTGGGAACACTGAAGCTTTCTTT
>TRBV5-3|-|-|TRBJ1-3
CARSLAWVSGNTIYF
TGTGCCAGAAGCTTGGCCTGGGTCTCTGGAAACACCATATATTTT